This TCR beta chain stems from a study of T cell responses to AZD1222 COVID-19 vaccine. Study-level findings and limits: Regions 160-218 and 743-854 dominated among vaccine-associated CD4 TCRs spanning spike.

The CDR3 consists of 15 residues. V lost 0 bases, J lost 0 bases, and 5 bases lay in between. The germline V gene encodes CDR1 MRHNA and CDR2 SNTAGT. Measured with immunoSEQ multiplex PCR; TCRdb has only the in-frame clones, and not every one. The sample carries about 180,000 clones, about 90% recorded once. A remark on this clone: The antigen remains unidentified.

The sequenced sample was peripheral blood, obtained 28 days after the second AZD1222 dose. The receptor comes from an adult who received the AZD1222 COVID-19 vaccine. The rearrangement links TRBV6-4 to TRBJ1-4; no definite D call. CDR3 region: CASSDSGATNEKLFF. CDR3 nucleotide sequence: TGTGCCAGCAGTGACTCCGGGGCAACTAATGAAAAACTGTTTTTT.